Shown below are 14 T cell receptor beta chains from a single sample sequenced in a study of identifying expanded T cells in peripheral blood. The method was immunoSEQ multiplex PCR; TCRdb's version includes in-frame clones alone and lacks a portion of them. The sample records some 99,000 clones, about 85% being singletons. The sample was blood. These receptors were taken from a person aged 18-70 years in good health.

This chain joins TRBV6-6 and TRBJ2-1; the match to TRBD2 covers 13 bases. Germline assignment: CDR1 MNHNY and CDR2 SVGAGI (reference sequence). CDR3 length: 15 residues. The V gene end was trimmed by 5 bases and the J gene end by 5 bases; junction bases not matched to a gene: 3. CDR3 residues: CASSPGTSGNNEQFF. The CDR3 nucleotides read TGTGCCAGCAGTCCAGGGACTAGCGGGAACAATGAGCAGTTCTTC.

The chain is built from TRBV5-6 and TRBJ1-1; D ambiguous. The CDR3 runs to 16 residues. Trimming pared 0 bases from V and 3 bases from J, leaving 15 bases between. Germline V gives CDR1 SGHDT, CDR2 YYEEEE. Written as DNA, the CDR3 is TGTGCCAGCAGCTTGGCCCATTCTGTGAGGGACACTGAAGCTTTCTTT. Its translation is CASSLAHSVRDTEAFF. The full variable domain, with the rest looked up from reference TRBV5-6 and TRBJ1-1, is DAGVTQSPTHLIKTRGQQVTLRCSPKSGHDTVSWYQQALGQGPQFIFQYYEEEERQRGNFPDRFSGHQFPNYSSELNVNALLLGDSALYLCASSLAHSVRDTEAFFGQGTRLTVV.

The CDR3 coding sequence is TGTGCCAGCAGCTCCGGGGGGGCCGTGGAGACCCAGTACTTC. The encoded protein is CASSSGGAVETQYF. The chain links TRBV7-9 to TRBJ2-5; 8 nucleotides align to TRBD2. The CDR3 totals 14 residues. J lost 5 bases, V lost 4 bases, and 6 bases had no gene match. Germline CDR1 and CDR2: SEHNR and FQNEAQ (reference sequence).

The CDR3 region is CASSGRDRYNEQFF. In nucleotides, the CDR3 is TGTGCCAGTAGTGGTCGGGACAGGTACAATGAGCAGTTCTTC. This rearrangement joins TRBV19 to TRBJ2-1; 8 bases align to TRBD1. CDR3 length equals 14 residues. CDR1 and CDR2 from the germline V gene are LNHDA and SQIVND (reference sequence). The V segment lost 5 bases and the J segment 4 bases; nucleotides outside the gene matches: 4.

The rearrangement uses TRBV7-3 and TRBJ1-1, with 7 bases matching TRBD1. Germline loops: CDR1 SGHTA, CDR2 FQGTGA. The CDR3 totals 15 residues. With 5 bases clipped from V and 4 bases from J, the junction kept 10 bases outside the gene matches. In DNA form, the CDR3 reads TGTGCCAGCAGCCTCTCAGGGAACAGGGGCACTGAAGCTTTCTTT. Translated, it gives CASSLSGNRGTEAFF.

This clone was seen a handful of times. The V gene is TRBV6-1, the J gene TRBJ2-3; a weak D match, TRBD2 (6 bases). Trimming took off 10 bases at V and 4 bases at J, with 15 bases between the two ends. The V gene's germline CDR1 is MNHNS and CDR2 SASEGT. The CDR3 is 13 amino acids. In nucleotides, the CDR3 is TGTGCCAATCGGAGGGGACTGTCAGATACGCAGTATTTT. Translating it yields CANRRGLSDTQYF.

This clone was counted once. This rearrangement joins TRBV14 to TRBJ2-6; TRBD1 matches at 11 bases. There are 18 residues in the CDR3. Germline lookup yields CDR1 SGHDN and CDR2 FVKESK. The V gene end was trimmed by 1 base and the J gene end by 3 bases; junction bases not matched to a gene: 5. CDR3 sequence reads: CASSQGTGGARGANVLTF. In DNA form, the CDR3 reads TGTGCCAGCAGCCAAGGGACAGGGGGCGCACGTGGGGCCAACGTCCTGACTTTC.

V gene TRBV5-4 combines with J gene TRBJ2-3; D not resolved. This CDR3 region has 13 residues. V was shortened by 4 bases and J by 4 bases, with 10 bases between the two germline ends. In germline, CDR1 is SGHNT, CDR2 YYREEE (reference sequence). The CDR3 loop reads CASSPVSADTQYF. The CDR3 bases are TGTGCCAGCAGCCCGGTGAGTGCAGATACGCAGTATTTT.

The rearrangement uses TRBV19 and TRBJ1-2; a weak D match, TRBD1 (6 bases). Per the germline V gene, CDR1 is LNHDA and CDR2 is SQIVND (reference sequence). The CDR3 runs 16 residues. Trimming took 7 bases from V and 2 from J, leaving 20 bases between them. CDR3 sequence reads: CASTPGGSYLNYGYTF. The CDR3 bases are TGTGCCAGTACCCCGGGGGGCAGCTACTTAAACTATGGCTACACCTTC. The full variable domain, with the rest looked up from reference TRBV19 and TRBJ1-2, is DGGITQSPKYLFRKEGQNVTLSCEQNLNHDAMYWYRQDPGQGLRLIYYSQIVNDFQKGDIAEGYSVSREKKESFPLTVTSAQKNPTAFYLCASTPGGSYLNYGYTFGSGTRLTVV.

The J gene is TRBJ1-1, the V gene TRBV19, with D perhaps TRBD1 (5 bases). The CDR3 length is 15 residues. With 7 bases removed from V and 1 base from J, the gap between germline ends came to 16 bases. Germline CDR1 LNHDA, CDR2 SQIVND (reference sequence). DNA for the CDR3: TGTGCCAGTATACCCCGCTGGGGGGGGAACACTGAAGCTTTCTTT. This codes for CASIPRWGGNTEAFF.

The V and J genes are TRBV11-3 and TRBJ2-3; 8 bases agree with TRBD2. Per the germline V gene, CDR1 is SGHNT and CDR2 is YENEEA. The CDR3 runs 15 residues. Trimming at V came to 2 bases and at J to 3 bases, leaving 4 bases not matched to a gene. This CDR3 reads CASSLRASGTDTQYF. CDR3 nucleotide sequence: TGTGCCAGCAGCTTAAGGGCTAGCGGGACAGATACGCAGTATTTT.

The chain links TRBV28 to TRBJ2-7; D perhaps matches TRBD1 (8 bases). This CDR3 contains 13 residues. The germline V gene has CDR1 MDHEN and CDR2 SYDVKM. Trimming took 5 bases from V and 7 from J, leaving 15 bases between them. CDR3: CASSGGDRQEQYF. CDR3 bases: TGTGCCAGCAGTGGGGGGGACAGGCAAGAGCAGTACTTC.

J is TRBJ2-1 and V is TRBV11-2, with D maybe TRBD2 (6 bases). Looked up from germline, CDR1 is SGHAT and CDR2 is FQNNGV. The CDR3 sequence is 14 residues long. V was pared by 6 bases and J by 1 base, with 10 bases between. The CDR3 here is CASRRDGSYNEQFF. In DNA form, the CDR3 reads TGTGCCAGCAGGCGGGACGGTTCCTACAATGAGCAGTTCTTC.

This chain links TRBV5-4 with TRBJ2-4; D is undetermined. This CDR3 region has 17 residues. Looked up from germline, CDR1 is SGHNT and CDR2 is YYREEE (reference sequence). With 4 bases removed from V and 4 bases from J, the gap between germline ends came to 21 bases. CDR3 protein: CASSQELTGQNKNIQYF. The CDR3 DNA reads TGTGCCAGCAGCCAAGAATTGACGGGCCAGAATAAAAACATTCAGTACTTC.